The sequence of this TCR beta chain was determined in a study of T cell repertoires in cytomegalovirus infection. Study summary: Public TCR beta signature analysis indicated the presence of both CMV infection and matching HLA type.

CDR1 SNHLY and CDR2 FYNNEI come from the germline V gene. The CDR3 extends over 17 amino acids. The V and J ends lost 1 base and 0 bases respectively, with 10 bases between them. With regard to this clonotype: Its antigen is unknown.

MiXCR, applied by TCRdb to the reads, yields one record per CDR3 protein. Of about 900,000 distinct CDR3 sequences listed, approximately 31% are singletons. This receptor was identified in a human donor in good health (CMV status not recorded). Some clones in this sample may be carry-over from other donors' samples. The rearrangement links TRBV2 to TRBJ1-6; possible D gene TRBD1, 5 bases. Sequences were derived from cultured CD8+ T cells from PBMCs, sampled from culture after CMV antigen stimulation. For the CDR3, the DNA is TGTGCCAGCAGTGAAGAAGGGGCTAGCTCCTATAATTCACCCCTCCACTTT. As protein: CASSEEGASSYNSPLHF.